This T cell receptor beta chain was sequenced during a study of breast tumors, draining lymph nodes, adjacent tissues. The study, taken as a whole, reports: Compared with lymph nodes, tumors were less diverse; compared with nontumor tissue, more. The data were judged consistent with most tumor T cells coming from lymph node and expanding in tumor.

The lymph nodes were axillary draining lymph nodes from breast cancer patients. TCRdb reprocessed the multiplex PCR reads with MiXCR, giving one entry per CDR3 protein. The data show around 140,000 distinct CDR3 sequences, with less than 35% seen just once and roughly 2.2% held by the top ten. To note about this clonotype: Its matching antigen is unknown.

The germline V gene encodes CDR1 LNHDA and CDR2 SQIVND (reference sequence). The CDR3 has 14 amino acids. With 4 bases clipped from V and 8 bases from J, the junction kept 9 bases outside the gene matches. The rearrangement links TRBV19 to TRBJ1-1; 8 bases align to TRBD1. The receptor was isolated from a female donor with breast cancer. Some clones in this sample may be carry-over from other donors' samples. Sequencing used axillary lymph node tissue. CDR3 bases: TGTGCCAGTAGTACCCTCGCAGGGGGCGCCGAAGCTTTCTTT. This sequence encodes CASSTLAGGAEAFF.